The clone carrying this TCR beta chain was seen just once. Original methodology: Estimation of nucleated cell counts relied on the amplification of reference gene primers. Generated by immunoSEQ multiplex PCR, the TCRdb table keeps only in-frame clones and is missing some. Clone size and V and J calls were adopted from that table, with D and trimming inferred from the DNA. Of under 200,000 clones listed, about 82% were seen once; the top ten hold 6.5% to 8%. The data originate from a study of blood T cell repertoires in COVID-19. Overall study: Acute and convalescent COVID-19 specimens originated in the United States, Italy and Spain. In each case, the material was cDNA or gDNA derived from T cells, B-cell-depleted T cells, or PBMCs.

Trimming took 8 bases from V and 6 from J; bases not matched to a gene: 5. There are 12 residues in the CDR3. Material: peripheral blood. This chain links TRBV12-3 or TRBV12-4 with TRBJ2-3, with 7 nucleotides matching TRBD2. The sequence was obtained from a man between 65 and 79 years old with active or convalescent COVID-19. This chain's CDR3 is CASGWDYDTQYF. In DNA form, the CDR3 reads TGTGCCAGCGGGTGGGACTACGATACGCAGTATTTT.